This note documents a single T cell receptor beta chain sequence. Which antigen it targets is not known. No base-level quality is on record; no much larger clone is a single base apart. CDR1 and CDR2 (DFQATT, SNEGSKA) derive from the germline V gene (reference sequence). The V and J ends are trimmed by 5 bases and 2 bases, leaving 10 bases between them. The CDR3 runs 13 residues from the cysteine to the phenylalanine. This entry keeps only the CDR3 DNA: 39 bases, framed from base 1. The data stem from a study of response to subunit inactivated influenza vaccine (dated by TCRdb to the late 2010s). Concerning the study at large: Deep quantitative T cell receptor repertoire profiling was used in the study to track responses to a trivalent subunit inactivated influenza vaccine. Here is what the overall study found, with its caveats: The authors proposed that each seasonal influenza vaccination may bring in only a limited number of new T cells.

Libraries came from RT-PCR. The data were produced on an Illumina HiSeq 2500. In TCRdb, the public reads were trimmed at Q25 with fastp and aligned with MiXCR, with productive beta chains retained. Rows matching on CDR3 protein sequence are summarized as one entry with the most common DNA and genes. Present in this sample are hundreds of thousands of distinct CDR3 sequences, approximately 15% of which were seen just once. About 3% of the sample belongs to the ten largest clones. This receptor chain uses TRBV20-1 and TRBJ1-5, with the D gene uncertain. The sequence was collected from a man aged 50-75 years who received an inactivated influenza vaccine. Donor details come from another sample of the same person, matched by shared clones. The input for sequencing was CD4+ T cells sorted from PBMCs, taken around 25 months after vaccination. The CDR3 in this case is CSAFNWGNQPQHF. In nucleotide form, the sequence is TGCAGTGCTTTTAACTGGGGCAATCAGCCCCAGCATTTT.